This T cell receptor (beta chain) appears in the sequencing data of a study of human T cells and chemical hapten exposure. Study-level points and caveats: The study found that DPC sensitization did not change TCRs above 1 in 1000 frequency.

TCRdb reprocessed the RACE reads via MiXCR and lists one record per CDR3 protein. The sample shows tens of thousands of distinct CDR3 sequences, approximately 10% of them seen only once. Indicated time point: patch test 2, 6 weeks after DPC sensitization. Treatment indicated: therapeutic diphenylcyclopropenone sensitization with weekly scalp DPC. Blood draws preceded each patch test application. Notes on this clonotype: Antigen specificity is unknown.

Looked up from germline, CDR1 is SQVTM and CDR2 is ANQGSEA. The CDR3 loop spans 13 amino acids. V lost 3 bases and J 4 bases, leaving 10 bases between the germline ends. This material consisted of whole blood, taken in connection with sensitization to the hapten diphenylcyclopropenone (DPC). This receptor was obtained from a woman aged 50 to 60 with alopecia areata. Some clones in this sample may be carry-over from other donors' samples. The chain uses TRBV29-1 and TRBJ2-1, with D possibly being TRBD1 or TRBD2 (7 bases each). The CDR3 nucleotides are TGCAGCGTTGAGCAGGGGGGGTACAATGAGCAGTTCTTC. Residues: CSVEQGGYNEQFF.